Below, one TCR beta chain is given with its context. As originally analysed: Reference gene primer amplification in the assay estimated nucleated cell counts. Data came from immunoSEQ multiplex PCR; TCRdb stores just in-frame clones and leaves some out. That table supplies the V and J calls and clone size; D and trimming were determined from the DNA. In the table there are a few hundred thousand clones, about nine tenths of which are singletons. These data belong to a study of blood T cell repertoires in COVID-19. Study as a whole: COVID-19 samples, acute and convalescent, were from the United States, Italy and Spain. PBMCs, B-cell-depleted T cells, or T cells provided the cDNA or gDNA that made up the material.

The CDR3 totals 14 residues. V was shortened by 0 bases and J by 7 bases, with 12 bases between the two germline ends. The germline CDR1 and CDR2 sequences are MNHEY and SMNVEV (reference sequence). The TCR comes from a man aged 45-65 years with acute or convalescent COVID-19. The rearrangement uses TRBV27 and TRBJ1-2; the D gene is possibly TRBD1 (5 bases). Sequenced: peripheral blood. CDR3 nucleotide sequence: TGTGCCAGCAGTTTATCGAGGGGCGGGGGTGGCTACACCTTC. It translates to CASSLSRGGGGYTF.